This TCR beta chain was retrieved from a study of T cells after yellow fever vaccination. Broader study findings: Post-booster repertoires again held most primary-vaccination clones (just under 97% CD4, about 88% CD8).

The study made its TCR cDNA through 5'RACE template switching. That step introduced a universal primer site along with UMIs. TCRdb passed the 5' RACE reads through MiXCR, listing each CDR3 protein once. The sample shows more than 250,000 distinct CDR3 sequences, roughly 6.8% of them seen only once. This clonotype was seen a few times. Antigen specificity is unknown. Germline CDR1 SGHTA, CDR2 FQGTGA. The CDR3 spans 14 residues. The J segment lost 5 bases and the V segment lost 7 bases, leaving 6 bases of the junction unmatched. Sequences were derived from PBMCs, sampled more than 35 days after the first yellow fever vaccination. The chain couples TRBV7-3 to TRBJ2-3; 10 bases map to TRBD1. This TCR was recovered from a man between 18 and 29 years old who received the YFV17D yellow fever vaccine. CDR3 coding DNA: TGTGCCAGCACCCCGACAGGGGGCGAAGATACGCAGTATTTT. It yields the protein CASTPTGGEDTQYF.